This TCR beta chain originates from a study of shared clonotypes between healthy human individuals. Data came from immunoSEQ multiplex PCR; TCRdb stores just in-frame clones and leaves some out. The table lists around 2.1 million clones, roughly 91% of them singletons. This CDR3 has 13 amino acids. The ends were cut back, 2 bases at V and 7 bases at J, with 12 bases in the middle. Germline lookup yields CDR1 SGHKS and CDR2 YYEKEE (reference sequence). Terminally differentiated effector memory CD45RA+ cells were left out of the naive CD8 fraction, which was CD45RO-negative and positively selected for CCR7.

The receptor was isolated from a man aged 18 to 30 in good health. Some clones in this sample may be carry-over from other donors' samples. The sample comprised naive CD8+ T cells from PBMCs. The chain has TRBV5-5 and TRBJ2-5, with D perhaps assigned TRBD1 or TRBD2 (5 bases each). CDR3 sequence (DNA): TGTGCCAGCAGCTTCAGGGAGTGGGCGACCCAGTACTTC. It translates to CASSFREWATQYF.